The entry below describes one T cell receptor (beta chain). This entry comes from a study of T cell repertoires in cytomegalovirus infection. Germline assignment: CDR1 SGHAT and CDR2 FQNNGV. V trimming: 1 base; J trimming: 5 bases; junction bases outside the gene matches: 5. CDR3 length: 15 residues. One entry per CDR3 protein, called by TCRdb with MiXCR from the reads. Among 600,000 to 800,000 distinct CDR3 sequences listed, 20% to 25% were seen once. The TCR originated in a human donor in good health (CMV status not recorded). Some clones in this sample may be carry-over from other donors' samples. J is TRBJ2-3 and V is TRBV11-2; 8 bases are shared with TRBD1. The specimen was CD8+ T cells from PBMCs. CDR3 bases: TGTGCCAGCAGCTTAGTGGACAGGGAGGTAGATACGCAGTATTTT. Translation: CASSLVDREVDTQYF.